Listed below are T cell receptor beta chains from one sample, sequenced in a study of persistence of HIV-infected CD4 T cells. Assay: immunoSEQ multiplex PCR; the TCRdb copy retains only in-frame clones and omits some. The data contain 30,000 or so clones, roughly four fifths of them singletons. Their antigens remain unidentified. Sequencing was performed on CD4+ T cells sorted from PBMCs after roughly 19-hour stimulation, taken from a patient who received antiretroviral therapy. The receptors come from an adult woman with HIV who was CMV-seropositive. The CDR3 runs from the conserved cysteine through the conserved F or W. Fields, in order: D gene, J gene, V gene, clone size, CDR3 DNA, CDR3 protein. The D gene is left open where the match is weak. The listing skips clone size in some rows; elsewhere it reads once, few, many or a size class.

NA,TRBJ2-7,TRBV6-5,NA,TGTGCCAGCAGTTCTACGGGACCGATGCTAACGTCTATGCAGTACTTC,CASSSTGPMLTSMQYF
NA,TRBJ2-3,TRBV7-2,NA,TGTGCCAGCAGCTTCTACCCAATCGGGGGTTTAGGGACAGATACGCAGTATTTT,CASSFYPIGGLGTDTQYF
NA,TRBJ1-2,TRBV5-1,NA,TGCGCCAGCAGCCCGGGACTTAAACTCTATGGCTACACCTTC,CASSPGLKLYGYTF
TRBD1,TRBJ2-7,TRBV29-1,NA,TGCAGCGTCCGGGGACAGGTTGACGAGCAGTACTTC,CSVRGQVDEQYF
NA,TRBJ2-1,TRBV3-1/TRBV3-2,once,TGTGCCAGCAGCCAACTAGGTGTTGAGCAGTTCTTC,CASSQLGVEQFF
NA,TRBJ1-5,TRBV6-4,NA,TGTGCCAGCAGTGTTGAAGAGAATCAGCCCCAGCATTTT,CASSVEENQPQHF
NA,TRBJ2-7,TRBV5-4,NA,TGTGCCAGCAGCCTGGACAGTTCCGAGCAGTACTTC,CASSLDSSEQYF
TRBD1,TRBJ1-1,TRBV6-2/TRBV6-3,NA,TGTGCCAGCAGTTTGGGGAGGGGGCCAGCTTTCTTT,CASSLGRGPAFF
TRBD1,TRBJ1-6,TRBV19,few,TGTGCCAGTAGTAACCGGGACAGGGACTCTTCACCCCTCCACTTT,CASSNRDRDSSPLHF
TRBD2,TRBJ2-2,TRBV3-1/TRBV3-2,NA,TGTGCCAGCAGTTTCCCCGGGACTACGAACACCGGGGAGCTGTTTTTT,CASSFPGTTNTGELFF
TRBD1,TRBJ1-1,TRBV7-2,NA,TGTGCCAGCAGCCCTAGTACTTGGACAGGGCGACAATTCACTGAAGCTTTCTTT,CASSPSTWTGRQFTEAFF
NA,TRBJ2-2,TRBV19,NA,TGTGCCAGTAGTATGGGTGTCAGCTCCACCGGGGAGCTGTTTTTT,CASSMGVSSTGELFF
NA,TRBJ1-4,TRBV5-1,once,TGCGCCAGCAGCTTCTCAGGGGTAAATGAAAAACTGTTTTTT,CASSFSGVNEKLFF
NA,TRBJ2-5,TRBV5-8,NA,TGTGCCAGCAGCTCAGCAGGGGACCTGGTGGAGACCCAGTACTTC,CASSSAGDLVETQYF
NA,TRBJ2-7,TRBV7-2,NA,TGTGCCAGCAGCCCCCCGAGTGCGCCCTACGAGCAGTACTTC,CASSPPSAPYEQYF
TRBD2,TRBJ2-3,TRBV5-6,NA,TGTGCCAGCAGCTTCAAGACTAGCGGGGGGCCGGATACGCAGTATTTT,CASSFKTSGGPDTQYF
NA,TRBJ1-5,TRBV6-5,NA,TGTGCCAGCAGTTTACGGGGGGGCAATCAGCCCCAGCATTTT,CASSLRGGNQPQHF
NA,TRBJ2-7,TRBV27,NA,TGTGCCAGCAGTTTATCGCCCGGGCCGGACGAGCAGTACTTC,CASSLSPGPDEQYF
NA,TRBJ1-1,TRBV6-6,NA,TGTGCCAGCAGTCCCATGGGGGGACAACGGAACACTGAAGCTTTCTTT,CASSPMGGQRNTEAFF
NA,TRBJ2-5,TRBV7-9,NA,TGTGCCAGCAGCTTAAGTGAGACCCAGTACTTC,CASSLSETQYF
NA,TRBJ2-5,TRBV5-1,NA,TGCGCCAGCAGCTTGTTAATGGGGACGGAGACCCAGTACTTC,CASSLLMGTETQYF
NA,TRBJ1-2,TRBV11-3,NA,TGTGCCAGCAGCTTAAACGGGAACGGCTACACCTTC,CASSLNGNGYTF
NA,TRBJ2-2,TRBV6-5,NA,TGTGCCAGCAGTTACGGAGTAGTGGGCACCGGGGAGCTGTTTTTT,CASSYGVVGTGELFF
NA,TRBJ1-3,TRBV5-6,NA,TGTGCCAGCAGCTTCCCCGGGACGGATGGAAACACCATATATTTT,CASSFPGTDGNTIYF
NA,TRBJ2-2,TRBV9,NA,TGTGCCAGCAGCGTAGATCGGGGGGCGGTTAACGGGGAGCTGTTTTTT,CASSVDRGAVNGELFF
TRBD1,TRBJ1-5,TRBV14,NA,TGTGCCAGCAGCCACCATCCCGGGACAGGGACGGTGGGCAATCAGCCCCAGCATTTT,CASSHHPGTGTVGNQPQHF
NA,TRBJ2-2,TRBV7-3,NA,TGTGCCAGCAGCTTACGGGGTAACACCGGGGAGCTGTTTTTT,CASSLRGNTGELFF
NA,TRBJ1-2,TRBV24-1,NA,TGTGCCACCAGTGATTTTGGATCGGGGCGAAGTCATGGCTACACCTTC,CATSDFGSGRSHGYTF
NA,TRBJ2-7,TRBV6-5,NA,TGTGCCAGCAGTTACAGCGGAGTTAGGTACGAGCAGTACTTC,CASSYSGVRYEQYF
NA,TRBJ2-1,TRBV28,NA,TGTGCCGGCAGTTTACTGAACAATGAGCAGTTCTTC,CAGSLLNNEQFF
TRBD1,TRBJ1-4,TRBV18,NA,TGTGCCAGCTCGTCACAGGGGACTAATGAAAAACTGTTTTTT,CASSSQGTNEKLFF
NA,TRBJ1-2,TRBV5-1,NA,TGCGCCAGCAGCAGTACGACAGATAACTATGGCTACACCTTC,CASSSTTDNYGYTF
NA,TRBJ1-2,TRBV6-5,NA,TGTGCCAGCCTTGGGGGGTGGGGAGATGGCTACACCTTC,CASLGGWGDGYTF
TRBD1,TRBJ2-7,TRBV5-5,NA,TGTGCCAGCAGCCGGGACAGCTACGAGCAGTACTTC,CASSRDSYEQYF
TRBD1,TRBJ1-1,TRBV9,once,TGTGCCAGCCGACAGGGGCTAAACACTGAAGCTTTCTTT,CASRQGLNTEAFF
TRBD1,TRBJ1-3,TRBV5-1,NA,TGCGCCAGCAGCTGGGGCCAGACAGGGTCCCTTATATATTTT,CASSWGQTGSLIYF
NA,TRBJ2-3,TRBV7-3,NA,TGTGCCAGCAGCCTCCGGGACACCTCAGATACGCAGTATTTT,CASSLRDTSDTQYF
TRBD1,TRBJ1-1,TRBV19,NA,TGTGCCAGTAGCCCGGGACAGACGAACACTGAAGCTTTCTTT,CASSPGQTNTEAFF
TRBD2,TRBJ2-5,TRBV7-9,few,TGTGCCAGCGGCGGGCTCGCGGGGGGAGAGACCCAGTACTTC,CASGGLAGGETQYF
NA,TRBJ1-5,TRBV6-2/TRBV6-3,NA,TGTGCCAGCAGTTACGAAGGGGGGCGAATTCAGCCCCAGCATTTT,CASSYEGGRIQPQHF